These 22 T cell receptor beta chains were sequenced from one sample in a study of T-cell memory formation after mild COVID-19. Each CDR3 protein gets one entry after TCRdb re-called the 5' RACE reads with MiXCR. This table holds around 530,000 distinct CDR3 sequences, roughly 20% found once. The sample comprised PBMCs or a T cell subset sorted from them (not recorded which). All receptors derive from an adult woman who had mild COVID-19 (a few samples of this study predate the infection). Cell type and time point are not known.

The chain uses TRBV20-1 and TRBJ1-4, with TRBD1 identical over 9 bases. From germline, CDR1 is DFQATT and CDR2 SNEGSKA (reference sequence). V was pared by 1 base and J by 7 bases, with 7 bases of the junction left unmatched. This CDR3 is built from 15 residues. CDR3 sequence: CSARGPGQGREKLFF. The CDR3 region has the DNA TGCAGTGCTAGAGGACCGGGACAGGGACGTGAAAAACTGTTTTTT.

This clonotype was seen more than once but under ten times. The chain employs TRBV5-4 and TRBJ2-6, with 12 bases identical to TRBD1. This CDR3 spans 17 amino acids. The germline gives CDR1 SGHNT, CDR2 YYREEE (reference sequence). Trimming at V came to 5 bases and at J to 3 bases, leaving 6 bases not matched to a gene. The CDR3: CASRTGTGGFGANVLTF. The DNA for the CDR3 is TGTGCCAGCAGGACCGGGACAGGGGGCTTTGGGGCCAACGTCCTGACTTTC.

The table lists this clonotype with a count of one. CDR3 coding DNA: TGCGCCAGCAGAGGCAGGGGAGGCTCCTACAATGAGCAGTTCTTC. Translated: CASRGRGGSYNEQFF. This chain connects TRBV5-1 to TRBJ2-1, with D tentatively TRBD1 or TRBD2 (6 bases each). The CDR3 has 15 amino acids. Germline V gene lookup returns CDR1 SGHRS and CDR2 YFSETQ. V was trimmed by 5 bases and J by 0 bases, leaving 12 bases between them.

This clonotype was counted at least ten times. The J gene is TRBJ1-2, the V gene TRBV29-1, with D unclear. Germline values: CDR1 SQVTM, CDR2 ANQGSEA. This CDR3 spans 13 amino acids. V was clipped by 5 bases and J by 2 bases, with 12 bases between them. DNA for the CDR3: TGCAGCGTTCTAGGCGGAGAAAACTATGGCTACACCTTC. It translates to CSVLGGENYGYTF.

This chain uses TRBV5-5 with TRBJ1-1; the D is unclear. The germline V gene encodes CDR1 SGHKS and CDR2 YYEKEE (reference sequence). This CDR3 spans 15 amino acids. V was shortened by 5 bases and J by 0 bases, with 14 bases between the two germline ends. The DNA of the CDR3 is TGTGCCAGCAGTTTCACAGCCGTCCTGAACACTGAAGCTTTCTTT. Translated, it gives CASSFTAVLNTEAFF.

The chain carries TRBV12-3 or TRBV12-4 and TRBJ2-1; D call uncertain. Trimming cost V 5 bases and J 8 bases, with 19 bases left between them. CDR3 size: 15 residues. This CDR3 reads CASSDWSAPPDEQFF. Written as DNA, the CDR3 is TGTGCCAGCAGTGACTGGAGTGCTCCGCCAGATGAGCAGTTCTTC.

This clonotype was seen more than once but under ten times. J is TRBJ2-3 and V is TRBV6-5, with TRBD2 identical over 15 bases. From germline, CDR1 is MNHEY and CDR2 SVGAGI. V lost 9 bases, J lost 9 bases, and 13 bases stayed unmatched. The CDR3 extends over 16 amino acids. The CDR3 loop is CASGPGTSGGPGTQYF. CDR3 bases: TGTGCCAGTGGCCCCGGGACTAGCGGGGGGCCAGGAACGCAGTATTTT.

This clonotype was seen a handful of times. This chain links TRBV18 with TRBJ1-1; possible D gene TRBD1, 5 bases. V was trimmed by 0 bases and J by 5 bases, leaving 16 bases between them. Per the germline V gene, CDR1 is KGHSH and CDR2 is LQKENI. The CDR3 has 16 residues. The CDR3 here is CASSPPSRGPWTEAFF. DNA of the CDR3: TGTGCCAGCTCACCACCATCGCGGGGACCCTGGACTGAAGCTTTCTTT.

Only a few counts were recorded for this clonotype. The CDR3 is CASSLRSLNTGELFF. The CDR3 DNA reads as TGTGCCAGCAGCTTACGCAGTCTGAACACCGGGGAGCTGTTTTTT. The chain joins TRBV7-3 to TRBJ2-2; D is ambiguous. Germline V gene data show CDR1 as SGHTA and CDR2 as FQGTGA. The CDR3 extends over 15 amino acids. The V end lost 2 bases, the J end lost 1 base, and 8 bases lay between the germline ends.

Only a few counts were recorded for this clonotype. The V call is TRBV29-1, the J call TRBJ1-2; no clear D gene. The V end lost 3 bases, the J end lost 2 bases, and 4 bases lay between the germline ends. The CDR3 loop spans 11 amino acids. Germline V gene data show CDR1 as SQVTM and CDR2 as ANQGSEA. The CDR3: CSVESNYGYTF. DNA for the CDR3: TGCAGCGTTGAGTCCAACTATGGCTACACCTTC.

This sequence joins TRBV7-2 and TRBJ1-5; D remains ambiguous. Germline V lookup: CDR1 SGHTA, CDR2 FQGNSA. V was trimmed by 1 base and J by 1 base, leaving 11 bases between them. The CDR3 length is 16 residues. CDR3 residues: CASSLVLGESNQPQHF. CDR3 DNA sequence: TGTGCCAGCAGCTTAGTTCTCGGGGAAAGCAATCAGCCCCAGCATTTT.

The chain has TRBV7-9 and TRBJ2-2; TRBD1 might be the D (6 bases). The CDR3 length is 16 residues. V was trimmed by 0 bases and J by 3 bases, leaving 11 bases between them. Germline V gives CDR1 SEHNR, CDR2 FQNEAQ (reference sequence). As DNA, the CDR3 is TGTGCCAGCAGCTTAGCTGGTGGACAGCACACCGGGGAGCTGTTTTTT. Its protein is CASSLAGGQHTGELFF.

The rearrangement uses TRBV29-1 and TRBJ1-4; possibly TRBD1 for D (5 bases). The CDR3 runs 13 residues. Germline V gene sequence: CDR1 SQVTM, CDR2 ANQGSEA. With 4 bases removed from V and 8 bases from J, the gap between germline ends came to 14 bases. The chain's CDR3 is CSVGKGVREKLFF. CDR3 DNA sequence: TGCAGCGTTGGTAAAGGGGTTCGGGAAAAACTGTTTTTT. Looking up the rest from reference TRBV29-1 and TRBJ1-4 gives the full variable domain: SAVISQKPSRDICQRGTSLTIQCQVDSQVTMMFWYRQQPGQSLTLIATANQGSEATYESGFVIDKFPISRPNLTFSTLTVSNMSPEDSSIYLCSVGKGVREKLFFGSGTQLSVL.

This clonotype was seen only a few times. The chain employs TRBV7-6 and TRBJ2-7; 7 bases match TRBD2. This CDR3 region has 16 residues. From germline, CDR1 is SGHVS and CDR2 FNYEAQ. V lost 5 bases and J lost 7; bases outside the gene matches: 17. The CDR3 sequence: CASSPSLAALPEEQYF. CDR3 nucleotide sequence: TGTGCCAGCAGCCCTTCCCTAGCGGCCCTACCTGAAGAGCAGTACTTC.

This clonotype showed up just a few times. Here the CDR3 DNA reads TGCGCCAGCAGCCCCGGAGGCGGGACCCCCTCGGGTTACGAGCAGTACTTC. Residues: CASSPGGGTPSGYEQYF. The chain recombines TRBV5-1 with TRBJ2-7, with D maybe TRBD2 (6 bases). Trimming left V 4 bases short and J 4 bases short, with 24 bases between. Per germline, CDR1 SGHRS and CDR2 YFSETQ. There are 17 residues in the CDR3.

The genes are TRBV10-3 and TRBJ2-3; 7 bases are a match to TRBD2. The CDR3 sequence is 16 residues long. J was trimmed by 0 bases and V by 0 bases; bases with no gene match: 3. The germline gives CDR1 ENHRY, CDR2 SYGVKD. The CDR3 region has the DNA TGTGCCATCAGTGAGTCTGGCGGGAGAAGCACAGATACGCAGTATTTT. Amino acids: CAISESGGRSTDTQYF.

This rearrangement joins TRBV11-2 to TRBJ1-1; TRBD1 matches 7 bases. This CDR3 comprises 16 residues. Losses at the gene ends were 5 bases for V and 4 bases for J; bases not matched to a gene: 13. CDR1 is SGHAT, CDR2 FQNNGV, per germline. This CDR3 reads CASSPLGGGAITEAFF. The CDR3 bases are TGTGCCAGCAGCCCCCTTGGAGGGGGCGCAATCACTGAAGCTTTCTTT.

The DNA for the CDR3 is TGCGCCAGCGGGCCGGAAGATACGCAGTATTTT. This codes for CASGPEDTQYF. V is TRBV5-1 and J is TRBJ2-3; no clear D. This CDR3 region has 11 residues. V lost 7 bases and J 5 bases, leaving 8 bases between the germline ends. From germline, CDR1 is SGHRS and CDR2 YFSETQ.

This clonotype has a handful of counts. The chain combines TRBV7-2 with TRBJ2-7; 9 bases align to TRBD2. J gave up 1 base and V 1 base, and 5 bases lay outside the gene matches. Germline V gene data show CDR1 as SGHTA and CDR2 as FQGNSA. This CDR3 has 16 amino acids. CDR3 nucleotides: TGTGCCAGCAGCTTAGGCGGGAGGGCCGTTTCCTACGAGCAGTACTTC. Translated: CASSLGGRAVSYEQYF.

The chain joins TRBV15 to TRBJ1-5; D not resolved. This CDR3 region has 13 residues. Germline CDR1 and CDR2: LNHNV and YYDKDF (reference sequence). Trimming pared 3 bases from V and 7 bases from J, leaving 10 bases between. DNA of the CDR3: TGTGCCACCAGCAGGGCCGATTTCCAGCCCCAGCATTTT. It specifies CATSRADFQPQHF.

The chain carries TRBV9 and TRBJ2-3; tentatively, D is TRBD2 (5 bases). The V gene's germline CDR1 is SGDLS and CDR2 YYNGEE. CDR3 length: 14 residues. Trimming took 4 bases from V and 2 from J, leaving 11 bases between them. The CDR3 region has the DNA TGTGCCAGCAGCTCGAGGGCATCCACAGATACGCAGTATTTT. Its protein product is CASSSRASTDTQYF.

This rearrangement joins TRBV19 to TRBJ2-7, with 16 nucleotides matching TRBD2. Germline CDR1 LNHDA, CDR2 SQIVND (reference sequence). J was trimmed by 4 bases and V by 5 bases; bases with no gene match: 5. This CDR3 comprises 16 residues. CDR3 sequence: CASSRGLAGGNYEQYF. CDR3 sequence (DNA): TGTGCCAGTAGTCGGGGACTAGCGGGAGGGAATTACGAGCAGTACTTC.